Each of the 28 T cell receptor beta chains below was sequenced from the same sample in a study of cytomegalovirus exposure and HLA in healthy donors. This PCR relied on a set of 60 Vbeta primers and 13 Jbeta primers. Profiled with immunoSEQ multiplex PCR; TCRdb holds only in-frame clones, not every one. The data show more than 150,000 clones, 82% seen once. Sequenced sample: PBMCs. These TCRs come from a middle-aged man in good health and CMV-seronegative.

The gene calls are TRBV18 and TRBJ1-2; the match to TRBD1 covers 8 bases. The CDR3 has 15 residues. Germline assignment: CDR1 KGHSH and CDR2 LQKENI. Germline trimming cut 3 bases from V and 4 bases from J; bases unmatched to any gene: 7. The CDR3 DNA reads TGTGCCAGCTCACCGACAGGGGATAGGGGCTATGGCTACACCTTC. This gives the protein CASSPTGDRGYGYTF. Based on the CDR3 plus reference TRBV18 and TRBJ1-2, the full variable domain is NAGVMQNPRHLVRRRGQEARLRCSPMKGHSHVYWYRQLPEEGLKFMVYLQKENIIDESGMPKERFSAEFPKEGPSILRIQQVVRGDSAAYFCASSPTGDRGYGYTFGSGTRLTVV.

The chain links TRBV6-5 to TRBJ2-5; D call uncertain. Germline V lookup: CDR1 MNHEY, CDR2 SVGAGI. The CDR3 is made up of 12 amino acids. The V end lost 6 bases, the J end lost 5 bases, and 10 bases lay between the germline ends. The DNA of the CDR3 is TGTGCCAGCAGCGACGGGTACGAGACCCAGTACTTC. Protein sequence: CASSDGYETQYF.

DNA for the CDR3: TGCGCCAGCAGCCAGGTAGGGGGCTTTTGGGGCAATCAGCCCCAGCATTTT. This gives the protein CASSQVGGFWGNQPQHF. The rearrangement joins TRBV4-1 to TRBJ1-5, with TRBD1 matching over 7 bases. Germline CDR1 and CDR2: MGHRA and YSYEKL. There are 17 residues in the CDR3. V gave up 3 bases and J gave up 2 bases; unmatched junction bases: 10.

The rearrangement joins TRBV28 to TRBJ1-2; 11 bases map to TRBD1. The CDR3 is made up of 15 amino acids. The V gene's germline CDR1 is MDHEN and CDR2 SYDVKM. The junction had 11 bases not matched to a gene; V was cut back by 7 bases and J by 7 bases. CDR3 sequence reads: CASTEPRGTGGGYTF. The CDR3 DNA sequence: TGTGCCAGCACCGAACCCCGCGGGACAGGGGGTGGCTACACCTTC.

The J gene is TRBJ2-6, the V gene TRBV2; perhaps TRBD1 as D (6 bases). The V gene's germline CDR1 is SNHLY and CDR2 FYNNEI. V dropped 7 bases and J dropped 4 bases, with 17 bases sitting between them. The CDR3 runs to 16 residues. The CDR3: CASTERGGMGANVLTF. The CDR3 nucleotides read TGTGCCAGCACCGAAAGAGGGGGTATGGGGGCCAACGTCCTGACTTTC.

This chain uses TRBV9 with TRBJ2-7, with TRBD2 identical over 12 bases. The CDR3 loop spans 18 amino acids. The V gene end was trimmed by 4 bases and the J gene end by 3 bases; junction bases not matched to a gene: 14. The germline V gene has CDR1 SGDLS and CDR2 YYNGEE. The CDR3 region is CASSPVASGRAELYEQYF. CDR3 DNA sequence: TGTGCCAGCAGCCCGGTGGCTAGCGGGAGGGCCGAACTCTACGAGCAGTACTTC.

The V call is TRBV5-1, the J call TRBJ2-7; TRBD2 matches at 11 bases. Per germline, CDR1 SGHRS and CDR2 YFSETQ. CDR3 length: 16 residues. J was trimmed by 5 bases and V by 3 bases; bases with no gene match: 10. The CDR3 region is CASSSVAGTSGDEQYF. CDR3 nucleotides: TGCGCCAGCAGCTCGGTGGCCGGGACTAGCGGAGACGAGCAGTACTTC.

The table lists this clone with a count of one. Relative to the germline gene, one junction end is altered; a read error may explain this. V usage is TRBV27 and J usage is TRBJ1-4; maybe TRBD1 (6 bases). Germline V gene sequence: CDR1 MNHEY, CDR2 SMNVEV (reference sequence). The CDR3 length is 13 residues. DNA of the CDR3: TGTGCCAGCAGTTCCTTCCCCGGGCACCCAGGGGTTTTT. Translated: CASSSFPGHPGVF. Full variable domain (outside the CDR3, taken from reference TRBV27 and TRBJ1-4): EAQVTQNPRYLITVTGKKLTVTCSQNMNHEYMSWYRQDPGLGLRQIYYSMNVEVTDKGDVPEGYKVSRKEKRNFPLILESPSPNQTSLYFCASSSFPGHPGVFGSGTQLSVL.

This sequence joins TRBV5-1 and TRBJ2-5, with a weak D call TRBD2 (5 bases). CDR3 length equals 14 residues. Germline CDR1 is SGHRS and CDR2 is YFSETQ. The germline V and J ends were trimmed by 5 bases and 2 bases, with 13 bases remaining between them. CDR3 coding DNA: TGCGCCAGCAGTCCGGGTGGAGGACAAGAGACCCAGTACTTC. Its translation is CASSPGGGQETQYF.

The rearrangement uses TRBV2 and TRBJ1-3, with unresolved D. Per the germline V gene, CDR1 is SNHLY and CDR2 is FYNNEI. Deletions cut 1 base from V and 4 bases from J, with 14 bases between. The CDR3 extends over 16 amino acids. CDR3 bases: TGTGCCAGCAGTGAAGGGAGGATGGCACGGGGAAACACCATATATTTT. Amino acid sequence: CASSEGRMARGNTIYF.

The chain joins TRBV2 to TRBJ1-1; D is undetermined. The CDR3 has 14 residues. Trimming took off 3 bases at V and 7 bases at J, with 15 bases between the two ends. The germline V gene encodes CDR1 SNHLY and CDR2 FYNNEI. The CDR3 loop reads CASSDRTEDNEAFF. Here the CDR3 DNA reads TGTGCCAGCAGTGATAGGACGGAGGATAATGAAGCTTTCTTT. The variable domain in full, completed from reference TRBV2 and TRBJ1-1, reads EPEVTQTPSHQVTQMGQEVILRCVPISNHLYFYWYRQILGQKVEFLVSFYNNEISEKSEIFDDQFSVERPDGSNFTLKIRSTKLEDSAMYFCASSDRTEDNEAFFGQGTRLTVV.

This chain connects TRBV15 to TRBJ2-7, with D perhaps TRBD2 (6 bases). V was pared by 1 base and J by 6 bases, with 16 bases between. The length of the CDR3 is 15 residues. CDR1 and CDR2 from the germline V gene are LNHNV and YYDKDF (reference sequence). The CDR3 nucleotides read TGTGCCACCAGCAGAGTGCGACTAGACTGGGTCGAGCAGTACTTC. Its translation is CATSRVRLDWVEQYF.

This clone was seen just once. The CDR3 region is CASSADRASTEAFF. The CDR3 coding sequence is TGTGCCAGCAGTGCCGACAGAGCTAGCACTGAAGCTTTCTTT. The V gene is TRBV6-4, the J gene TRBJ1-1; perhaps TRBD1 as D (5 bases). The CDR3 spans 14 residues. V lost 4 bases, J lost 4 bases, and 13 bases lay in between. Germline-derived CDR1 and CDR2 are MRHNA and SNTAGT.

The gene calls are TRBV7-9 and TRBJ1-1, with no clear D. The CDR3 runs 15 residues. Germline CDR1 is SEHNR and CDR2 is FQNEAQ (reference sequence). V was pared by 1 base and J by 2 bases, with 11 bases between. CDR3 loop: CASSLVAGLNTEAFF. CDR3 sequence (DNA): TGTGCCAGCAGCTTAGTAGCGGGGTTAAACACTGAAGCTTTCTTT. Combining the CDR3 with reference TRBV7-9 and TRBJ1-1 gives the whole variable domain DTGVSQNPRHKITKRGQNVTFRCDPISEHNRLYWYRQTLGQGPEFLTYFQNEAQLEKSRLLSDRFSAERPKGSFSTLEIQRTEQGDSAMYLCASSLVAGLNTEAFFGQGTRLTVV.

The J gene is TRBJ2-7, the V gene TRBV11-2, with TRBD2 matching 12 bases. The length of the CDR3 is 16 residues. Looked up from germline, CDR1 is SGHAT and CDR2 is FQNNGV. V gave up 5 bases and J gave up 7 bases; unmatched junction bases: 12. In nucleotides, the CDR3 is TGTGCCAGCAGCCCCCGACCCCTAGCGGGAGGGGGTGAGCAGTACTTC. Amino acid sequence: CASSPRPLAGGGEQYF.

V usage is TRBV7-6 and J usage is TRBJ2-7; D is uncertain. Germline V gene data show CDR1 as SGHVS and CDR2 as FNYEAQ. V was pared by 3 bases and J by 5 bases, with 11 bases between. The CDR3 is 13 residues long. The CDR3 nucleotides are TGTGCCAGCAGCTTCGACTCGGTCCACGAGCAGTACTTC. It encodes CASSFDSVHEQYF. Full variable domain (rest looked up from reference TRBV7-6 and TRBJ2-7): GAGVSQSPRYKVTKRGQDVALRCDPISGHVSLYWYRQALGQGPEFLTYFNYEAQQDKSGLPNDRFSAERPEGSISTLTIQRTEQRDSAMYRCASSFDSVHEQYFGPGTRLTVT.

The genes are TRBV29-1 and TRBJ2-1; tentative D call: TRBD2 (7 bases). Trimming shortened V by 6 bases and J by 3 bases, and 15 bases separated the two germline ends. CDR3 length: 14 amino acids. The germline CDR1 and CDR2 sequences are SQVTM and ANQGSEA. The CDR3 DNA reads TGCAGCGTGGGGGGGCAGGTACTCTACAATGAGCAGTTCTTC. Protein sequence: CSVGGQVLYNEQFF.

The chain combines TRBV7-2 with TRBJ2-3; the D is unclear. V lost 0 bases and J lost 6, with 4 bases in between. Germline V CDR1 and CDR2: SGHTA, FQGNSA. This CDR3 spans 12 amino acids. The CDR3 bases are TGTGCCAGCAGCTTAGCGGCCGATACGCAGTATTTT. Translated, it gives CASSLAADTQYF.

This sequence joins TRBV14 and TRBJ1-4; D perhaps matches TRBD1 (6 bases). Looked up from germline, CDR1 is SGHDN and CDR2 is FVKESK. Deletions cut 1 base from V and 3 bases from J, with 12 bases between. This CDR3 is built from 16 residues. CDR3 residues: CASSQGGPRPNEKLFF. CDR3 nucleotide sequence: TGTGCCAGCAGCCAAGGGGGGCCGCGACCTAATGAAAAACTGTTTTTT.

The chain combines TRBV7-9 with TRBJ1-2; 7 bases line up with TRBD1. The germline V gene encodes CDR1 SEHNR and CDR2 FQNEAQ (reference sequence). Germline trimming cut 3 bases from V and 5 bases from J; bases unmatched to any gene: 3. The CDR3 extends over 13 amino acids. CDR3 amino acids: CASSFGQVYGYTF. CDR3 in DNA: TGTGCCAGCAGCTTCGGACAGGTATATGGCTACACCTTC.

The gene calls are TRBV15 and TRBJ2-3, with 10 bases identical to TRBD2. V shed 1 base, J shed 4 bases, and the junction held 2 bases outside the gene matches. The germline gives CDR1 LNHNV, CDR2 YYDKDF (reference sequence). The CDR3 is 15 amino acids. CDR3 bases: TGTGCCACCAGCAGAGCGCTAGCGGGAGCAGATACGCAGTATTTT. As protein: CATSRALAGADTQYF. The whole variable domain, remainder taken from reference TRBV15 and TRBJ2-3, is DAMVIQNPRYQVTQFGKPVTLSCSQTLNHNVMYWYQQKSSQAPKLLFHYYDKDFNNEADTPDNFQSRRPNTSFCFLDIRSPGLGDTAMYLCATSRALAGADTQYFGPGTRLTVL.

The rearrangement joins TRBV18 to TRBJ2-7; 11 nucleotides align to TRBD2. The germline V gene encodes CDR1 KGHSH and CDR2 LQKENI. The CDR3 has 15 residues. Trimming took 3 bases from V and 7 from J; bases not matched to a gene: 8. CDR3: CASSPRLAGFNEQYF. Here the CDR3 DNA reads TGTGCCAGCTCACCCCGACTAGCGGGATTCAATGAGCAGTACTTC.

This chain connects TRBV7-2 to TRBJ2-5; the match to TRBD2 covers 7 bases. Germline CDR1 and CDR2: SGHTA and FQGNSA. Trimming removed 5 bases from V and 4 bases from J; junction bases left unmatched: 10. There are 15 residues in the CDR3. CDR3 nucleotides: TGTGCCAGCAGCCGTACAGCGGGGCGGTCAGAGACCCAGTACTTC. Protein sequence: CASSRTAGRSETQYF.

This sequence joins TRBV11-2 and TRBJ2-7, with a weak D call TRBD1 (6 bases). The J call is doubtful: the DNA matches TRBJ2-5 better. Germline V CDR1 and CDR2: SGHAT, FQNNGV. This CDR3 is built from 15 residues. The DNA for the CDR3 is TGTGCCAGCAGCTTAGTGCTAGGGGGCCAAGAGACCCAGTACTTC. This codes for CASSLVLGGQETQYF.

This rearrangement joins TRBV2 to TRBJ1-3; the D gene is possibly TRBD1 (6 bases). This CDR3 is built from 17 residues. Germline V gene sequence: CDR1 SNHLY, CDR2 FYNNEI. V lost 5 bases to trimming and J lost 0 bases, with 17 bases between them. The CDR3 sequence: CASSSVWGPSSGNTIYF. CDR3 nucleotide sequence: TGTGCCAGCAGTAGCGTCTGGGGGCCCTCCTCTGGAAACACCATATATTTT.

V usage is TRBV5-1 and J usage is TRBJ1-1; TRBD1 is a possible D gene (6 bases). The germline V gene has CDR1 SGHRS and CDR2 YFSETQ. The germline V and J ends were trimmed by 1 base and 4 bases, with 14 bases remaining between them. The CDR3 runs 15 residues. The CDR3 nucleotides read TGCGCCAGCAGCTTGCAGGGGCAGGGATTCACTGAAGCTTTCTTT. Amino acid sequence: CASSLQGQGFTEAFF.

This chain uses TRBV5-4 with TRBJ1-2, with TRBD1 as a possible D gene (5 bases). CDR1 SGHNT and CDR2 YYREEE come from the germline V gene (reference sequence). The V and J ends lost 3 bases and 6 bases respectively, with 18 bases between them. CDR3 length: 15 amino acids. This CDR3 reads CASSSLGQGVHGYTF. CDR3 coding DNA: TGTGCCAGCAGCTCCCTTGGCCAAGGGGTCCATGGCTACACCTTC. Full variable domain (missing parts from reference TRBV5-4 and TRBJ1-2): ETGVTQSPTHLIKTRGQQVTLRCSSQSGHNTVSWYQQALGQGPQFIFQYYREEENGRGNFPPRFSGLQFPNYSSELNVNALELDDSALYLCASSSLGQGVHGYTFGSGTRLTVV.

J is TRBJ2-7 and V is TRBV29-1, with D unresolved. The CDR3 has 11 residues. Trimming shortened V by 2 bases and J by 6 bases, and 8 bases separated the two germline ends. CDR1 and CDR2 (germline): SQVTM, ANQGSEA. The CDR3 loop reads CSVERAAEQYF. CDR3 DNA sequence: TGCAGCGTTGAAAGAGCCGCCGAGCAGTACTTC.